Listed below are T cell receptor beta chains from one sample, sequenced in a study of CD8 T cells in Susac syndrome. MiXCR, run by TCRdb on the immunoSEQ multiplex PCR reads, gives a single entry per CDR3 protein. The data show over 130,000 distinct CDR3 sequences, 85% to 95% seen once. Sequenced: CD4+ T cells from PBMCs. The receptor set was obtained from a human donor with multiple sclerosis. CDR3s include the opening cysteine and the closing phenylalanine or tryptophan. D genes are given only for firm matches. Rows give clone size only sometimes, using once, few, many, or a class for an expanded clone.

>TRBJ2-7|-|TRBV25-1|-
TGTGCCAGCAGCTCGACAGGCGCCTACGAGCAGTACTTC
CASSSTGAYEQYF
>TRBJ2-1|-|TRBV7-7|TRBD2
TGTGCTAGCAGCTTAGCTGGCGGGAGGCATGAGCAGTTCTTC
CASSLAGGRHEQFF
>TRBJ2-1|-|TRBV5-1|TRBD2
TGCGCCAGCAGCTTGGCCCCGGGACTAGCGGGAGCCAATGAGCAGTTCTTC
CASSLAPGLAGANEQFF
>TRBJ2-1|-|TRBV5-6|-
TGTGCCAGCAGCTTCAGGGACCGCTCCTACAATGAGCAGTTCTTC
CASSFRDRSYNEQFF
>TRBJ2-1|-|TRBV24-1|-
TGTGCCACCAGCAGCTTTAATGAGCAGTTCTTC
CATSSFNEQFF
>TRBJ2-3|-|TRBV28|TRBD2
TGTGCCAGCAGCCCCCGGGGCGGGAGTTTTGGTCAGGATACGCAGTATTTT
CASSPRGGSFGQDTQYF
>TRBJ1-2|-|TRBV20-1|TRBD1
TGCAGTGCTAGAGTGGGGGGACAGTTCTATGGCTACACCTTC
CSARVGGQFYGYTF
>TRBJ2-3|once|TRBV29-1|-
TGCAGCGTTGTACTAAGTTACGGCACAGATACGCAGTATTTT
CSVVLSYGTDTQYF
>TRBJ2-6|-|TRBV25-1|TRBD1
TGTGCCAGCAGTGATCTAGCAGGGGGAGCTGGGGCCAACGTCCTGACTTTC
CASSDLAGGAGANVLTF
>TRBJ1-2|-|TRBV12-3/TRBV12-4|-
TGTGCCAGCAGTATGAGACAGGGCTACACCTTC
CASSMRQGYTF
>TRBJ1-2|once|TRBV9|-
TGTGCCAGCAGCTCCGGGACACCTAACTATGGCTACACCTTC
CASSSGTPNYGYTF
>TRBJ2-3|-|TRBV29-1|-
TGCAGCGTTGGCCAGTCAGATACGCAGTATTTT
CSVGQSDTQYF
>TRBJ2-3|-|TRBV20-1|-
TGCAGTGCTAGTGCGCAGTATTTT
CSASAQYF
>TRBJ2-1|once|TRBV7-9|-
TGTGCCAGCAGCTCCTCCCGGGGTTACAATGAGCAGTTCTTC
CASSSSRGYNEQFF
>TRBJ1-5|-|TRBV20-1|-
TGCAGTGCTAGTCCTCCCGGGACGGCGTCTACCAATCAGCCCCAGCATTTT
CSASPPGTASTNQPQHF
>TRBJ2-7|-|TRBV19|TRBD1
TGTGCCAGTAGCCCGGGACAGGGAGAAGGCTACGAGCAGTACTTC
CASSPGQGEGYEQYF
>TRBJ1-6|-|TRBV3-1|-
TGTGCCAGCAGCCCAATCGTGTCAGGGCGTTCACCCCTCCACTTT
CASSPIVSGRSPLHF
>TRBJ2-1|-|TRBV19|TRBD1
TGTGCCAGTAGTACTCCCATGGGGCAGGGGGCCTACAATGAGCAGTTCTTC
CASSTPMGQGAYNEQFF
>TRBJ1-2|-|TRBV12-3/TRBV12-4|TRBD1
TGTGCCAGCAGTCCGACCGGGACAGCTAACTATGGCTACACCTTC
CASSPTGTANYGYTF
>TRBJ1-6|-|TRBV20-1|TRBD1
TGCAGTGCTACGGGACAGGGATCCTATAATTCACCCCTCCACTTT
CSATGQGSYNSPLHF